This TCR beta chain appears in the sequencing data of a study of vaccination effects on CD4 cells after COVID-19. About the research overall: Samples came 142 and 148 days after COVID-19 diagnosis, before vaccination. Study results and caveats: In convalescents, spike-reactive clones (those seen post-vaccine) were mainly new vaccine-induced clones. Convalescent patients were few in the study, and early post-infection timepoints were absent.

Concerning this clone itself: The antigen remains undetermined.

Germline CDR1 and CDR2: MDHEN and SYDVKM. The CDR3 consists of 12 residues. V lost 1 base to trimming and J lost 3 bases, with 3 bases between them. The ViraFEST assay expanded antigen-specific CD4+ T cells with viral peptide pools before sequencing. Cultured cells yielded isolated CD4+ T cells after around 9 days. This person caught SARS-CoV-2 sometime from March to December 2020, and PCR testing confirmed the infection. Repertoires were generated with immunoSEQ multiplex PCR, while TCRdb's copy carries only in-frame clones and drops some. The sample yields around 24,000 clones, approximately 76% seen once.

V and J are TRBV28 and TRBJ1-2, with D uncertain. The source of this sequence is a human donor who had a prior SARS-CoV-2 infection. Here the sequenced sample was CD4+ T cells from PBMCs cultured with SARS-CoV-2 spike peptides, taken before COVID-19 vaccination. Here the CDR3 DNA reads TGTGCCAGCAGTTTATCAGACTATGGCTACACCTTC. It codes for CASSLSDYGYTF.